This T cell receptor (beta chain) was retrieved from a study of cytomegalovirus exposure and HLA in healthy donors (TCRdb year 2017). About the investigation overall: The 700 or so repertoires of the first cohort and the approximately 110 validation repertoires were produced on the same platform, according to a later analysis. The study aimed to test whether signatures of past pathogen exposure could be identified by cataloging public T cell receptors. In addition to the first cohort of 500 to 850 subjects, a separate validation cohort of 120 different subjects was used. The study combined high-throughput TCR immunosequencing, statistical association of individual TCRs with disease status, and machine learning to predict cytomegalovirus infection status.

After removal of 7 bases from V and 2 bases from J, the junction retains 9 bases not matched to a gene. The germline V gene specifies MNHNS as CDR1 and SASEGT as CDR2. Taken from cysteine to phenylalanine, the CDR3 has 15 residues. Only the CDR3 DNA stays, 45 bases, in frame from base 1. The donors were included in the validation cohort of 130 or so subjects, a group kept apart from the approximately 700-subject first cohort. Results the study describes overall, beyond this receptor: Cytomegalovirus status was reported to be diagnosed by the classifier with high specificity and sensitivity in both the original and validation cohorts. In vitro tests confirmed that a few of the cytomegalovirus-associated TCR beta chains recognize cytomegalovirus antigens. According to the authors, the approach could potentially be generalized to other disease states and immunological phenotypes. Across donors, most TCR sequences were observed very rarely, whereas some public TCRs were present in many individuals. A later analysis had no HLA typing for the validation cohort, so co-occurrence there was scored across all 130 or so repertoires. A total of 164 TCR beta chains were listed by the study as associated with cytomegalovirus. In a later analysis, TCRs clustered in the first cohort were found to also tend to co-occur in the roughly 120 validation repertoires, with about 93% of cluster scores above 0.

The method was the immunoSEQ multiplex PCR assay. As for how the authors treated the data: A statistical classification framework was built to diagnose cytomegalovirus status from the catalog of TCR beta chain sequences. TCRdb took over this immuneACCESS table, retaining in-frame rearrangements with V and J assigned. Such tables are incomplete; in checked studies, under half of the missing clones stem from an unresolved V gene, and the remainder is unexplained. V, J and clone size derive from that table, while D and trimming were established from the DNA sequence. This sample has 65,000 to 95,000 clones in its table, and about 95% of those were observed once. Together, the top ten hold 3.3% of the sample. With regard to this clone: What this receptor recognizes is not known. Base qualities are missing; no much larger clone stands one base away.

Recombination linked TRBV6-1 to TRBJ1-1; 8 junctional bases match TRBD1. Sequenced: PBMCs. The origin of this receptor is a man in his late teens or twenties in good health and CMV-seronegative. The CDR3 region reads CASTARDRSNTEAFF. In nucleotides, the sequence is TGTGCCAGCACCGCCCGGGACAGGTCAAACACTGAAGCTTTCTTT.